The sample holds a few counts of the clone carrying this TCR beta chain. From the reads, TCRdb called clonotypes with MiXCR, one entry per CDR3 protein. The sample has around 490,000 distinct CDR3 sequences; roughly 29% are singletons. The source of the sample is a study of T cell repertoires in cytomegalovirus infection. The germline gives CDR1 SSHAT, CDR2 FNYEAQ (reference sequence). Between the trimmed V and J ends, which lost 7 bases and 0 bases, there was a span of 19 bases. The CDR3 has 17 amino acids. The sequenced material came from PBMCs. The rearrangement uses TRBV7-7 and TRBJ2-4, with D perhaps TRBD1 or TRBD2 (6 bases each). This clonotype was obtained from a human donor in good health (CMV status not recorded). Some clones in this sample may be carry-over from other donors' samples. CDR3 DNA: TGTGCCAGCACCCATCGCCGCGGGACACTAGCCAAAAACATTCAGTACTTC. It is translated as CASTHRRGTLAKNIQYF.